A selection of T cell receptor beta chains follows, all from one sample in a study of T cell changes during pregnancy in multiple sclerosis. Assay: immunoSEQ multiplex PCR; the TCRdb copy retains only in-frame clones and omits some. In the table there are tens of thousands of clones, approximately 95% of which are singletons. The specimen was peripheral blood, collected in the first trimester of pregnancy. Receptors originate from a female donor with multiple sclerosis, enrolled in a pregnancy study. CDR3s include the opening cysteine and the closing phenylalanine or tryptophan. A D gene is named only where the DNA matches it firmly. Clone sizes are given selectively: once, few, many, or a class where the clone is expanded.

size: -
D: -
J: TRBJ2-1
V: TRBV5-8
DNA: TGTGCCAGCAGCTTGTGGCAGGGGCGACGAAATGAGCAGTTCTTC
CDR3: CASSLWQGRRNEQFF

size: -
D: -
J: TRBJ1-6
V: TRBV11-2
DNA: TGTGCCAGCAGCTTGAGGGGGTCTGGTTCACCCCTCCACTTT
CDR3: CASSLRGSGSPLHF

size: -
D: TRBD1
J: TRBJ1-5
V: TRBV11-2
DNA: TGTGCCAGCAGCCCGATGACAGGGGGCCATCAGCCCCAGCATTTT
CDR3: CASSPMTGGHQPQHF

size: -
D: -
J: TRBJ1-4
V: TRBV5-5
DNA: TGTGCCAGCAGCTTGGGCGCGATGGCAACTAATGAAAAACTGTTTTTT
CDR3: CASSLGAMATNEKLFF

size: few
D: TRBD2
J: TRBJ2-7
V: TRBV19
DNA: TGTGCCAGTAGTATCGGGAGCGGGGGAGGCTACGAGCAGTACTTC
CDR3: CASSIGSGGGYEQYF

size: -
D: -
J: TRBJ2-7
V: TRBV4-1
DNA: TGCGCCAGCAGCCAAGAACGGGCGGGCCACGAGCAGTACTTC
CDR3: CASSQERAGHEQYF

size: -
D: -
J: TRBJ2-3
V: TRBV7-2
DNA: TGTGCCAGCAGGGTCCAGCGGAGCACAGATACGCAGTATTTT
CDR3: CASRVQRSTDTQYF

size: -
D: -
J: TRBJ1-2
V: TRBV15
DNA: TGTGCCACCAGCAGCCCCGGGACATTAGGTTCTAACTATGGCTACACCTTC
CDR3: CATSSPGTLGSNYGYTF

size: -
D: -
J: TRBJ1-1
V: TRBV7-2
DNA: TGTGCCAGCAGCTTACGGGCTGAAGCTTTCTTT
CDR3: CASSLRAEAFF

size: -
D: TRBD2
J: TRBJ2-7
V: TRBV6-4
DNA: TGTGCCAGCAGCACGCCAGCAATCGGGAGGGGGTTCCCCGAGCAGTACTTC
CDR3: CASSTPAIGRGFPEQYF

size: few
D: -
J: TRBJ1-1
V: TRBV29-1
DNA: TGCAGCGTTAGACAGATGAACACTGAAGCTTTCTTT
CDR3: CSVRQMNTEAFF

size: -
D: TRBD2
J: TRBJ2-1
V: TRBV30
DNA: TGTGCCTGGAGTAGCGGACTAGCGGGAGGGCCCTACAATGAGCAGTTCTTC
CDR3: CAWSSGLAGGPYNEQFF

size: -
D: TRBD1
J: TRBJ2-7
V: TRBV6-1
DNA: TGTGCCAGCAGTTTAGGACAGGTCTCCTACGAGCAGTACTTC
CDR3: CASSLGQVSYEQYF

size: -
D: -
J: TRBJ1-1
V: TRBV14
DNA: TGTGCCAGCAGCCAAATCGGTCGGGGGGTCACTGAAGCTTTCTTT
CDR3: CASSQIGRGVTEAFF

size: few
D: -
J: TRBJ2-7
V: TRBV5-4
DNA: TGTGCCAGCAGCGCTGGGGGGGCTCTTTACGAGCAGTACTTC
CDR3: CASSAGGALYEQYF

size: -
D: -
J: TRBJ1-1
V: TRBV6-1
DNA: TGTGCCAGCAGGGCATGGGAGGGGGGTGAAGCTTTCTTT
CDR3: CASRAWEGGEAFF

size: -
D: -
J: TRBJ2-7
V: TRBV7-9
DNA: TGTGCCAGCAGCCCCAGGGAATCCTACGAGCAGTACTTC
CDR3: CASSPRESYEQYF

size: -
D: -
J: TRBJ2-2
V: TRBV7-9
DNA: TGTGCCAGCGAAACCAATCAGAACCGGGAGCTGTTTTTT
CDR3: CASETNQNRELFF

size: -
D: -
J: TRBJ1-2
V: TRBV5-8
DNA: TGTGCCAGCAGCTTGAAGATGCAGGGCTATGGCTACACCTTC
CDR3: CASSLKMQGYGYTF

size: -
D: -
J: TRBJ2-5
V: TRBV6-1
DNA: TGTGCCGCCAGACTAGGCGAGACCCAGTACTTC
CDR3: CAARLGETQYF

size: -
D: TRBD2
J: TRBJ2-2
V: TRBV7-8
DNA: TGTGCCAGCAGCCTCCCGGGACTAGCGGGGACCGGGGAGCTGTTTTTT
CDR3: CASSLPGLAGTGELFF

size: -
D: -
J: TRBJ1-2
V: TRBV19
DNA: TGTGCCAGTAGCAAGGGACTGGCTGGATTGAGCTACACCTTC
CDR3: CASSKGLAGLSYTF

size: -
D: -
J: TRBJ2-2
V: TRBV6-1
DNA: TGTGCCAGCAGTGATTACTGGGAGCTGTTTTTT
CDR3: CASSDYWELFF

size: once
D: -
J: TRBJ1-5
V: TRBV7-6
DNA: TGTGCCAGCAGCTTAGTTCGGGGAGGCCAGCCCCAGCATTTT
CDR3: CASSLVRGGQPQHF

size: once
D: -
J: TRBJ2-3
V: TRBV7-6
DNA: TGTGCCAGCAGCTCTCGGGGTATGGCAGATACGCAGTATTTT
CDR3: CASSSRGMADTQYF

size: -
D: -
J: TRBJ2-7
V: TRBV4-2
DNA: TGTGCCAGCAGCCAGGGTTCAACTACCACTTACGAGCAGTACTTC
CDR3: CASSQGSTTTYEQYF

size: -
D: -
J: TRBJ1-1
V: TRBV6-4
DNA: TGTGCCAGCAGTGACGGACAGTCCACTGAAGCTTTCTTT
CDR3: CASSDGQSTEAFF

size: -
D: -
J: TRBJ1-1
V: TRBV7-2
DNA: TGTGCCAGCAGCCCAAGTTTTCAGGTAGCTTTCTTT
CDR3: CASSPSFQVAFF

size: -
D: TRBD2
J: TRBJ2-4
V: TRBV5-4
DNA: TGTGCCAGCAGCCGGACCGGGACTAGAGAAGACATTCAGTACTTC
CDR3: CASSRTGTREDIQYF

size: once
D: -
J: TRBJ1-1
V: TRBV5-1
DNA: TGCGCCAGCAGCTTGGGAGGCAGGACATTTAAGAACACTGAAGCTTTCTTT
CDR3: CASSLGGRTFKNTEAFF

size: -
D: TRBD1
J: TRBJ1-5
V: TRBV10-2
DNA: TGCGCCAGCAGACAGGGGCCGTATCAGCCCCAGCATTTT
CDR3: CASRQGPYQPQHF

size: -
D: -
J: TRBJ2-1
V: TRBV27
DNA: TGTGCCAGCAGTTTAGGGGCGAATGAGCAGTTCTTC
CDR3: CASSLGANEQFF

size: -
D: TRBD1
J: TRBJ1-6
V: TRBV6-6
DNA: TGTGCCAGCAGTTACACTCAGGGGGGACGATCTTCACCCCTCCACTTT
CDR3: CASSYTQGGRSSPLHF

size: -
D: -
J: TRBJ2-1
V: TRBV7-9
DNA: TGTGCCAGCAGCCCTTGGGACATCTACAATGAGCAGTTCTTC
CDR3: CASSPWDIYNEQFF

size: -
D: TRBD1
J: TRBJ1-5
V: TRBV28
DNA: TGTGCCAGCAGGGGACAGGTTAACAATCAGCCCCAGCATTTT
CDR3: CASRGQVNNQPQHF

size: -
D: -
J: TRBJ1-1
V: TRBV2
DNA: TGTGCCAGCAGGGGGACTCCCGTTGCTTTCTTT
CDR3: CASRGTPVAFF

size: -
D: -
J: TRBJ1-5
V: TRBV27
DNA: TGTGCCAGCAGTTCCCCGGGGGGGAACAATCAGCCCCAGCATTTT
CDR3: CASSSPGGNNQPQHF

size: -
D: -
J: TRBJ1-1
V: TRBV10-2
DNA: TGCGCCAGCAGTGAGTCGGGGGGGCTAGGGACTGAAGCTTTCTTT
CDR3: CASSESGGLGTEAFF

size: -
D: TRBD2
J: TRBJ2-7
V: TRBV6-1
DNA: TGTGCCAGCAGTGAAGAGGGGATTAGCGGGAGGGCCTACGAGCAGTACTTC
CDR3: CASSEEGISGRAYEQYF

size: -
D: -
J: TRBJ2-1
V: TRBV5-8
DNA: TGTGCCAGCAGCTTGACGGGAGCAAACAATGAGCAGTTCTTC
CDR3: CASSLTGANNEQFF

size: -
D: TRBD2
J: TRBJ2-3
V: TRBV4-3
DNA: TGCGCCAGCAGCCAAGAGGAGCGGGGGGGCCCCCAAGATACGCAGTATTTT
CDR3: CASSQEERGGPQDTQYF

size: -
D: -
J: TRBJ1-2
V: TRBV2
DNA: TGTGCCAGCTTTACTGCGCGTAACTATGGCTACACCTTC
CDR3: CASFTARNYGYTF

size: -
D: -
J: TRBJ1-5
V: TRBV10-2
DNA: TGCGCCAGCACCGAAATGGCAGGCCTCCTCCATCAGCCCCAGCATTTT
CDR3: CASTEMAGLLHQPQHF

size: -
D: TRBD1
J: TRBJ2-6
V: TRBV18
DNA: TGTGCCAGCTCTACACTACAGGGGGCGAACGGGGCCAACGTCCTGACTTTC
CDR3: CASSTLQGANGANVLTF

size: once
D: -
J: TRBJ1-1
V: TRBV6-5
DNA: TGTGCCAGCGGAACCTGGGGGGGAGAGGACACTGAAGCTTTCTTT
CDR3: CASGTWGGEDTEAFF

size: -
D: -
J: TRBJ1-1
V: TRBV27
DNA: TGTGCCAGCAGTACCCCAACCTCCCGGACTGAAGCTTTCTTT
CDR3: CASSTPTSRTEAFF

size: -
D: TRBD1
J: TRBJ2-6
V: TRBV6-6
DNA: TGTGCCAGCAGTTACAGACAGGGAGCCGGGGCCAACGTCCTGACTTTC
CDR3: CASSYRQGAGANVLTF

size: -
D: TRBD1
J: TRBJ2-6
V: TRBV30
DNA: TGTGCCTGGAGTGTAACCGGGACAGCTGGGGCCAACGTCCTGACTTTC
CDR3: CAWSVTGTAGANVLTF

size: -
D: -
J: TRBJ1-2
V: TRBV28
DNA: TGTGCCAGCAGTTCGCCAGGGTCTGGCTACACCTTC
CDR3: CASSSPGSGYTF

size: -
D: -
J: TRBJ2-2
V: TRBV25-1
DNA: TGTGCCAGCAGTGTAAACACGAACACCGGGGAGCTGTTTTTT
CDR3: CASSVNTNTGELFF

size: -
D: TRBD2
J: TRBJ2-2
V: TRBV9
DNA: TGTGCCAGCAGCGTGTCGGGGGGGGACACCGGGGAGCTGTTTTTT
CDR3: CASSVSGGDTGELFF

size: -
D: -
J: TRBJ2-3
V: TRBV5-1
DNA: TGCGCCAGCAGCTTCGAGTTGCTGGATACGCAGTATTTT
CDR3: CASSFELLDTQYF

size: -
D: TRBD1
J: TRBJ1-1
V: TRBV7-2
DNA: TGTGCCAGCAGCTTAGTAACAGGGGGGTACACTGAAGCTTTCTTT
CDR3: CASSLVTGGYTEAFF

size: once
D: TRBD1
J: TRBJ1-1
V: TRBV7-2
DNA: TGTGCCAGCAGGTCTGACGGGACAGGGAATGGAGCTTTCTTT
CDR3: CASRSDGTGNGAFF

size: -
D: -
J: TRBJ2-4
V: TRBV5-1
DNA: TGCGCCAGCAGCTTTGGCAGGGGTGTGGAAAACATTCAGTACTTC
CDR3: CASSFGRGVENIQYF

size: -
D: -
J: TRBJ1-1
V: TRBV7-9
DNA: TGTGCCAGCAGCTTAGCGCAGGGAACTGAAGCTTTCTTT
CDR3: CASSLAQGTEAFF